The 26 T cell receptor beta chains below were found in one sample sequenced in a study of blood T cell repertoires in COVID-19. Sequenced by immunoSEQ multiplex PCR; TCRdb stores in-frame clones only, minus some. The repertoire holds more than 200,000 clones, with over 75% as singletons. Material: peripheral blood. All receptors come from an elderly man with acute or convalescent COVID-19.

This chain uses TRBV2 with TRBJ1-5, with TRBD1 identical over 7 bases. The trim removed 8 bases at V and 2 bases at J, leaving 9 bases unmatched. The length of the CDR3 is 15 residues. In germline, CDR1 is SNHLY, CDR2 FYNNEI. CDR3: CASGGTVEGNQPQHF. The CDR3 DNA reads TGTGCCAGCGGAGGGACAGTGGAAGGCAATCAGCCCCAGCATTTT.

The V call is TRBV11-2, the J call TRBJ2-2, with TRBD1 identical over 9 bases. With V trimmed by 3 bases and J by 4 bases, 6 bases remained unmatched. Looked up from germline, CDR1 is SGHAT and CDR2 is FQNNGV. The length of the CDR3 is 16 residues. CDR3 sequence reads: CASSFPTGGVTGELFF. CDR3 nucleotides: TGTGCCAGCAGCTTCCCCACAGGGGGCGTCACCGGGGAGCTGTTTTTT.

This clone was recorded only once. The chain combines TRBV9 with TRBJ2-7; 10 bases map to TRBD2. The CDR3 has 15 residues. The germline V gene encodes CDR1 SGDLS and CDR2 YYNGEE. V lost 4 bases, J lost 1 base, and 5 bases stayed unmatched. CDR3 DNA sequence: TGTGCCAGCAGCCGCGGAGCGGGAGGGTCCTACGAGCAGTACGTC. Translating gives CASSRGAGGSYEQYV.

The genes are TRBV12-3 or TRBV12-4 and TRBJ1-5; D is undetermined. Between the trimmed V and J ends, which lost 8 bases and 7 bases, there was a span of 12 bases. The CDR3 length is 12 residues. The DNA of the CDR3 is TGTGCCAGCGGGCCAGTCGGACAGCCCCAGCATTTT. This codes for CASGPVGQPQHF.

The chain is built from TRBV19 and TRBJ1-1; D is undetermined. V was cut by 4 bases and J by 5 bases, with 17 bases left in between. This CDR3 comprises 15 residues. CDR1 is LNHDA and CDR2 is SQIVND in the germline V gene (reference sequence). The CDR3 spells CASSTRTRSGTEAFF. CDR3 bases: TGTGCCAGTAGTACCAGGACCCGCTCGGGGACTGAAGCTTTCTTT.

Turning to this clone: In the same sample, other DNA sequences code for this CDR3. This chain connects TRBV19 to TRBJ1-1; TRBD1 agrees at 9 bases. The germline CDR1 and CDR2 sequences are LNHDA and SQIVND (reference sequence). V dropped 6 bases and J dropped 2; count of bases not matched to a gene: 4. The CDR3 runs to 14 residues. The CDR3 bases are TGTGCCAGTAGGCCGGGACAGGGAAACACTGAAGCTTTCTTT. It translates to CASRPGQGNTEAFF.

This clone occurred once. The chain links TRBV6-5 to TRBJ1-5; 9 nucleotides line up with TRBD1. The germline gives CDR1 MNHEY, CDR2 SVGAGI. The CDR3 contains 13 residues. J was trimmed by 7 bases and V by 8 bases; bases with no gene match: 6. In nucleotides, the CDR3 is TGTGCCAGCTCCCCGACAGGGGGACAGCCCCAGCATTTT. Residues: CASSPTGGQPQHF.

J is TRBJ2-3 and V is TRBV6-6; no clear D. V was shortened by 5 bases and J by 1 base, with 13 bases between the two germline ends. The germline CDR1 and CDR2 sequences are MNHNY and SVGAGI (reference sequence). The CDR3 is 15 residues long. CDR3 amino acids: CASSIPRGGTDTQYF. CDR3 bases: TGTGCCAGCAGTATTCCCCGTGGAGGCACAGATACGCAGTATTTT.

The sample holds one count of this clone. DNA for the CDR3: TGTGCCAGCAGTGAACAGCGGGGGGGCACTGAAGCTTTCTTT. Residues: CASSEQRGGTEAFF. This chain joins TRBV11-2 and TRBJ1-1; weak D call: TRBD1 (5 bases). CDR1 is SGHAT and CDR2 is FQNNGV in the germline V gene. The CDR3 runs to 14 residues. Trimming left V 6 bases short and J 4 bases short, with 15 bases between.

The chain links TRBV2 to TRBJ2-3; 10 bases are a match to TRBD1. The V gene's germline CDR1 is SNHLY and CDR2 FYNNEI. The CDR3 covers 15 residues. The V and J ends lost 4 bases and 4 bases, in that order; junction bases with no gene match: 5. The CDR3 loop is CASSGDRGFSDTQYF. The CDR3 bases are TGTGCCAGCAGTGGGGACAGGGGATTCTCAGATACGCAGTATTTT. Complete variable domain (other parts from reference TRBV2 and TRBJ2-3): EPEVTQTPSHQVTQMGQEVILRCVPISNHLYFYWYRQILGQKVEFLVSFYNNEISEKSEIFDDQFSVERPDGSNFTLKIRSTKLEDSAMYFCASSGDRGFSDTQYFGPGTRLTVL.

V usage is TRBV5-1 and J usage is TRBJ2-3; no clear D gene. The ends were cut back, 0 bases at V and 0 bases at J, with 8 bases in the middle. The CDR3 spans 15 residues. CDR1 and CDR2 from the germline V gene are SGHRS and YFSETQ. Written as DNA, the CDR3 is TGCGCCAGCAGCTTGGGCAGTAGCAGCACAGATACGCAGTATTTT. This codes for CASSLGSSSTDTQYF.

CDR3: CASSYESLVNTGELFF. CDR3 coding DNA: TGTGCCAGCAGTTACGAGAGTCTAGTGAACACCGGGGAGCTGTTTTTT. The chain carries TRBV6-5 and TRBJ2-2; D unresolved. Per germline, CDR1 MNHEY and CDR2 SVGAGI. V dropped 2 bases and J dropped 1 base, with 11 bases sitting between them. There are 16 residues in the CDR3.

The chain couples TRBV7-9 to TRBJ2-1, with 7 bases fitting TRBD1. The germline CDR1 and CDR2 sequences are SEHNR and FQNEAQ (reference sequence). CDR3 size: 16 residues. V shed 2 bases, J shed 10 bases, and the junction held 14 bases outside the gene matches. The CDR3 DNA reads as TGTGCCAGCAGCTTACGGTCGACAGGGAGAAGAGGGGAGCAGTTCTTC. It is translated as CASSLRSTGRRGEQFF. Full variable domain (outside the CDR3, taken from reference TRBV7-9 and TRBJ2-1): DTGVSQNPRHKITKRGQNVTFRCDPISEHNRLYWYRQTLGQGPEFLTYFQNEAQLEKSRLLSDRFSAERPKGSFSTLEIQRTEQGDSAMYLCASSLRSTGRRGEQFFGPGTRLTVL.

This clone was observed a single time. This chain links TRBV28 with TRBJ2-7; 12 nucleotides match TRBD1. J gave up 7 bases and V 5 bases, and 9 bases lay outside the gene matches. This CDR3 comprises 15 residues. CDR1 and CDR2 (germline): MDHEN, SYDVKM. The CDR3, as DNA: TGTGCCAGCAGTCCGGGGGACAGGGGGCTGGTTGAGCAGTACTTC. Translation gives CASSPGDRGLVEQYF.

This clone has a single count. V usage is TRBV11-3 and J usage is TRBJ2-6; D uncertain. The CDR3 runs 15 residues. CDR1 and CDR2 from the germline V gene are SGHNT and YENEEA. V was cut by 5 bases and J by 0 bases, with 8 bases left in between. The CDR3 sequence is CASSHRTSGANVLTF. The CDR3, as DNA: TGTGCCAGCAGCCACAGAACCTCTGGGGCCAACGTCCTGACTTTC. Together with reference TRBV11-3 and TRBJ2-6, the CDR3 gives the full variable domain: EAGVVQSPRYKIIEKKQPVAFWCNPISGHNTLYWYLQNLGQGPELLIRYENEEAVDDSQLPKDRFSAERLKGVDSTLKIQPAELGDSAVYLCASSHRTSGANVLTFGAGSRLTVL.

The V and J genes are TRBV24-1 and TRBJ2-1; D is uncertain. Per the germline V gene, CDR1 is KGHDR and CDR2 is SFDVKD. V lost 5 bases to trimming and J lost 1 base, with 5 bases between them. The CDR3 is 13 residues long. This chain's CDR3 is CATSVSSYNEQFF. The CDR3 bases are TGTGCCACCAGTGTTAGTTCCTACAATGAGCAGTTCTTC.

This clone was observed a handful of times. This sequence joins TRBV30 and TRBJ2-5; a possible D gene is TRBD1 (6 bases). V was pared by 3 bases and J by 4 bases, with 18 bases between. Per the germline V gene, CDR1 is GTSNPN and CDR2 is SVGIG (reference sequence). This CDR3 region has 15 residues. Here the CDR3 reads CAWRGQQGIRETQYF. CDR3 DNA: TGTGCCTGGAGGGGACAACAGGGTATTAGAGAGACCCAGTACTTC.

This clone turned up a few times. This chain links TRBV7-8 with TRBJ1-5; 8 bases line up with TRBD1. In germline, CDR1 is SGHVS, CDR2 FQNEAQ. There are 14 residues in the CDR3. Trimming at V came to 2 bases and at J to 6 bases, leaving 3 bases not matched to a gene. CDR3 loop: CASSLTGGTQPQHF. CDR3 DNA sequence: TGTGCCAGCAGCTTAACAGGGGGGACTCAGCCCCAGCATTTT. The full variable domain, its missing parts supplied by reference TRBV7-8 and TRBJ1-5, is GAGVSQSPRYKVAKRGQDVALRCDPISGHVSLFWYQQALGQGPEFLTYFQNEAQLDKSGLPSDRFFAERPEGSVSTLKIQRTQQEDSAVYLCASSLTGGTQPQHFGDGTRLSIL.

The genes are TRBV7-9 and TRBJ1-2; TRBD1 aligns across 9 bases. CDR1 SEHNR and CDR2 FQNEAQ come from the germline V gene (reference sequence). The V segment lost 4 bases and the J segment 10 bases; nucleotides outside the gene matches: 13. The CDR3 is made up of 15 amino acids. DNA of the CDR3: TGTGCCAGCAGCTCCTCCGGGACAGGGCAATCTTTCTACACCTTC. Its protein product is CASSSSGTGQSFYTF. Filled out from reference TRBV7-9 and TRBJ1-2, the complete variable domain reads DTGVSQNPRHKITKRGQNVTFRCDPISEHNRLYWYRQTLGQGPEFLTYFQNEAQLEKSRLLSDRFSAERPKGSFSTLEIQRTEQGDSAMYLCASSSSGTGQSFYTFGSGTRLTVV.

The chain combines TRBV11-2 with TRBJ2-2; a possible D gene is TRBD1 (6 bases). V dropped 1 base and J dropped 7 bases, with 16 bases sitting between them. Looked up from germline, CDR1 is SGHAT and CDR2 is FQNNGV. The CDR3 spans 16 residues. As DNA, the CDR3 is TGTGCCAGCAGCTTAGCCCCCGCTGGGGGCCACGGGGAGCTGTTTTTT. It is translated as CASSLAPAGGHGELFF.

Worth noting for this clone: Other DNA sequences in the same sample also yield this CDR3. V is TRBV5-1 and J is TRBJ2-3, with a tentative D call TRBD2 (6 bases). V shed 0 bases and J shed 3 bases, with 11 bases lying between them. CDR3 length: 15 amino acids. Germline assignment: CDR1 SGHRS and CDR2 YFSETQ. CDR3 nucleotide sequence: TGCGCCAGCAGCTTGGGCGGGGTGGGGACAGATACGCAGTATTTT. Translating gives CASSLGGVGTDTQYF. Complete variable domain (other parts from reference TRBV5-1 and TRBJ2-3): KAGVTQTPRYLIKTRGQQVTLSCSPISGHRSVSWYQQTPGQGLQFLFEYFSETQRNKGNFPGRFSGRQFSNSRSEMNVSTLELGDSALYLCASSLGGVGTDTQYFGPGTRLTVL.

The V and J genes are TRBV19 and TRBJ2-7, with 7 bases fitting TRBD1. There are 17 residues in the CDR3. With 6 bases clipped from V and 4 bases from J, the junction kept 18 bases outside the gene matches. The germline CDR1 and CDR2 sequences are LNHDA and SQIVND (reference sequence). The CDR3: CASRQSGQELLAYEQYV. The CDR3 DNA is TGTGCCAGTAGACAATCTGGACAGGAGCTACTTGCATACGAGCAGTACGTC.

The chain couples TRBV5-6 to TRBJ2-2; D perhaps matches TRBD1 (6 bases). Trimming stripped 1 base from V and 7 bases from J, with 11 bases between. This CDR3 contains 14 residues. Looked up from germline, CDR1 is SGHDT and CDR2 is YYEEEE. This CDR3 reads CASSLPDRNGELFF. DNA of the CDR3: TGTGCCAGCAGCTTGCCCGACAGGAACGGGGAGCTGTTTTTT.

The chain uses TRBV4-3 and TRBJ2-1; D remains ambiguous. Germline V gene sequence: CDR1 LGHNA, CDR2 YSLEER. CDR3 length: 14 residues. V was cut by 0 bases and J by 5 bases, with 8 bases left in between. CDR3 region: CASSQEMAHNEQFF. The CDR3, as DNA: TGCGCCAGCAGCCAAGAAATGGCACACAATGAGCAGTTCTTC.

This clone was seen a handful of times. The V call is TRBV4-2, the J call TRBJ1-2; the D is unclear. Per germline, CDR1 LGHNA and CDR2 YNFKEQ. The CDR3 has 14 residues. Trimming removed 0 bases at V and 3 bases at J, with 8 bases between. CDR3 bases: TGTGCCAGCAGCCAAGAAGCCCTGTACTATGGCTACACCTTC. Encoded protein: CASSQEALYYGYTF.

CDR3 loop: CASSLQGLNEKLFF. In DNA form, the CDR3 reads TGTGCCAGCAGTTTACAGGGGCTTAATGAAAAACTGTTTTTT. The chain carries TRBV2 and TRBJ1-4, with 7 positions matching TRBD1. This CDR3 contains 14 residues. Germline V gives CDR1 SNHLY, CDR2 FYNNEI. V was pared by 5 bases and J by 4 bases, with 4 bases of the junction left unmatched.